What follows are 30 T cell receptor beta chains derived from one specimen sequenced in a study of blood T cell repertoires in COVID-19 (dated by TCRdb to the early 2020s). Receptor amplification or capture employed the immunoSEQ multiplex PCR assay. TCRdb stores this immuneACCESS table with in-frame sequences only. Part of the clones is absent; in the studies checked, under half of the shortfall reflects unresolved V genes, and no reason is known for the rest. This sample comprises around 300,000 clones, roughly 88% of them detected only once. The leading ten clones occupy 11% of the sample. Sequenced material: peripheral blood. The source is a woman in her 70s with acute or convalescent COVID-19.

V gene TRBV2 combines with J gene TRBJ2-5; tentative D call: TRBD1 (6 bases). The ends were cut back, 10 bases at V and 5 bases at J, with 14 bases in the middle. This CDR3 has 12 residues. CDR1 SNHLY and CDR2 FYNNEI come from the germline V gene. This chain's CDR3 is CATRTDTETQYF. The CDR3 nucleotides read TGTGCCACGCGGACAGACACTGAGACCCAGTACTTC.

The chain recombines TRBV4-1 with TRBJ1-6; TRBD1 aligns across 7 bases. The germline gives CDR1 MGHRA, CDR2 YSYEKL. The CDR3 loop spans 16 amino acids. With V trimmed by 0 bases and J by 9 bases, 8 bases remained unmatched. In DNA form, the CDR3 reads TGCGCCAGCAGCCAAGATCCGACAGGGCTCGGTTCACCCCTCCACTTT. It encodes CASSQDPTGLGSPLHF.

Concerning this clone: One end of the junction varies from germline; a read error may be responsible. The chain carries TRBV7-7 and TRBJ2-1; 10 positions agree with TRBD2. The V gene's germline CDR1 is SSHAT and CDR2 FNYEAQ (reference sequence). The CDR3 length is 16 residues. CDR3 amino acids: CASSLAVAGGHNEQFF. CDR3 bases: TGTGCTAGCAGCTTAGCGGTAGCGGGGGGTCACAATGAGCAGTTCTTC.

This clone has just one count. An end of the junction differs from the germline gene, which may be a read error. V and J are TRBV6-6 and TRBJ2-1; D unclear. This CDR3 has 12 residues. Germline V lookup: CDR1 MNHNY, CDR2 SVGAGI (reference sequence). The CDR3 spells CASSYESQWRLF. DNA of the CDR3: TGTGCCAGCAGTTACGAGAGCCAGTGGCGGCTCTTC.

A single count supports this clone. The V and J genes are TRBV30 and TRBJ1-1; 8 bases are a match to TRBD1. Trimming cost V 8 bases and J 4 bases; bases outside gene matches: 6. CDR3 size: 12 residues. The germline CDR1 and CDR2 sequences are GTSNPN and SVGIG (reference sequence). The CDR3 loop is CAGDRGGTEAFF. Written as DNA, the CDR3 is TGTGCCGGCGACAGGGGTGGCACTGAAGCTTTCTTT.

This rearrangement joins TRBV9 to TRBJ2-2; 7 nucleotides match TRBD2. The V segment lost 2 bases and the J segment 1 base; nucleotides outside the gene matches: 5. This CDR3 has 16 residues. Germline V gene data show CDR1 as SGDLS and CDR2 as YYNGEE. This CDR3 reads CASSVLSGMNTGELFF. CDR3 sequence (DNA): TGTGCCAGCAGCGTCCTCAGCGGGATGAACACCGGGGAGCTGTTTTTT.

The J gene is TRBJ2-1, the V gene TRBV18; 9 positions agree with TRBD2. Germline assignment: CDR1 KGHSH and CDR2 LQKENI. The CDR3 sequence is 15 residues long. J gave up 7 bases and V 3 bases, and 7 bases lay outside the gene matches. CDR3 DNA sequence: TGTGCCAGCTCACCCGGACGGACTAGCGCTAATGAGCAGTTCTTC. This translates into CASSPGRTSANEQFF.

This rearrangement joins TRBV7-4 to TRBJ2-7, with 9 positions matching TRBD1. V gave up 4 bases and J gave up 9 bases; unmatched junction bases: 16. The CDR3 sequence is 16 residues long. Per germline, CDR1 SGHVT and CDR2 SQSDAQ. CDR3 sequence reads: CASSYFRDREGTVQYF. The CDR3 bases are TGTGCCAGCAGCTATTTCCGGGACAGGGAGGGCACGGTGCAGTACTTC.

The rearrangement joins TRBV20-1 to TRBJ1-1; perhaps TRBD1 as D (5 bases). The CDR3 consists of 14 residues. Germline V lookup: CDR1 DFQATT, CDR2 SNEGSKA (reference sequence). With 3 bases removed from V and 1 base from J, the gap between germline ends came to 12 bases. CDR3 region: CSASAGFRNTEAFF. CDR3 coding DNA: TGCAGTGCTAGTGCAGGGTTCAGGAACACTGAAGCTTTCTTT.

Points on this clone: This likely comes from a read error, as the CDR3 has no conserved phenylalanine or tryptophan at its end. The DNA is left out, because the CDR3 cannot be placed on it with certainty; the CDR3 is given as TCRdb lists it. This sequence joins TRBV3-1 (or the pseudogene TRBV3-2) and TRBJ1-2. From germline, CDR1 is LGHDT and CDR2 YNNKEL (reference sequence). The CDR3 is 9 residues long, counting both termini. Here the CDR3 reads CASSQVAGS.

V usage is TRBV5-1 and J usage is TRBJ2-2; TRBD2 aligns across 9 bases. CDR3 length: 15 amino acids. Germline lookup yields CDR1 SGHRS and CDR2 YFSETQ. V gave up 5 bases and J gave up 5 bases; unmatched junction bases: 7. CDR3 DNA: TGCGCCAGCAGAATTAGCGGGGGTTCAACCGGGGAGCTGTTTTTT. It is translated as CASRISGGSTGELFF.

This clone occurred a few times. The chain has TRBV3-1 (or the pseudogene TRBV3-2) and TRBJ2-5; TRBD2 matches at 12 bases. Germline V gives CDR1 LGHDT, CDR2 YNNKEL (reference sequence). V gave up 4 bases and J gave up 5 bases; unmatched junction bases: 11. The CDR3 is 17 amino acids. CDR3 residues: CASSPKRLAGGRETQYF. The CDR3 DNA follows: TGTGCCAGCAGCCCAAAGCGGCTAGCGGGGGGGCGGGAGACCCAGTACTTC.

The rearrangement uses TRBV6-5 and TRBJ2-3; the match to TRBD2 covers 12 bases. V lost 4 bases to trimming and J lost 10 bases; unmatched junction nucleotides: 9. This CDR3 spans 15 amino acids. CDR1 is MNHEY and CDR2 is SVGAGI in the germline V gene. The CDR3 reads CASSLRASGGAPQYF. The CDR3 bases are TGTGCCAGCAGTTTGCGGGCTAGCGGGGGGGCCCCGCAGTATTTT.

DNA of the CDR3: TGTGCCAGCAGACTAGGGACAGGGGGCGCGGGATCAGCTTTCTTT. Translation: CASRLGTGGAGSAFF. The J gene is TRBJ1-1, the V gene TRBV2, with TRBD1 matching 12 bases. V was pared by 6 bases and J by 10 bases, with 12 bases of the junction left unmatched. The CDR3 consists of 15 residues. The germline gives CDR1 SNHLY, CDR2 FYNNEI.

V is TRBV2 and J is TRBJ2-1, with a tentative D call TRBD1 (5 bases). Trimming stripped 7 bases from V and 5 bases from J, with 18 bases between. The germline CDR1 and CDR2 sequences are SNHLY and FYNNEI. The CDR3 totals 15 residues. The CDR3 DNA reads TGTGCCAGCACCCGAGAGGTAACAGGTAACAATGAGCAGTTCTTC. This gives the protein CASTREVTGNNEQFF.

This chain's CDR3 is CAWNRVRDQPQHF. In nucleotides, the CDR3 is TGTGCCTGGAACAGGGTGAGGGATCAGCCCCAGCATTTT. The rearrangement uses TRBV30 and TRBJ1-5; tentative D call: TRBD1 (6 bases). This CDR3 spans 13 amino acids. Germline CDR1 and CDR2: GTSNPN and SVGIG (reference sequence). V shed 4 bases and J shed 5 bases, with 12 bases lying between them.

The chain uses TRBV21-1 and TRBJ2-3; TRBD2 reflects the table's D call only, with no check against the DNA. TRBV21-1 is a pseudogene locus. CDR3 length equals 15 residues. The CDR3 bases are TGTGCCAGCAGCAAAAATCGCGCCGAGGCAGATACGCAGTATTTT. As protein: CASSKNRAEADTQYF.

The rearrangement joins TRBV6-6 to TRBJ1-4, with 7 nucleotides matching TRBD1. The CDR3 length is 13 residues. CDR1 MNHNY and CDR2 SVGAGI come from the germline V gene (reference sequence). V shed 8 bases and J 5 bases; nucleotides not matched to a gene: 5. The CDR3 region has the DNA TGTGCCAGCCGAGGGGGCTTCAATGAAAAACTGTTTTTT. Amino acid sequence: CASRGGFNEKLFF.

The rearrangement joins TRBV9 to TRBJ2-3; 9 bases line up with TRBD1. The CDR3 covers 16 residues. CDR1 is SGDLS and CDR2 is YYNGEE in the germline V gene. J gave up 6 bases and V 2 bases, and 10 bases lay outside the gene matches. CDR3 in DNA: TGTGCCAGCAGCGTGTCACCGGGACAGGGAGCGGATACGCAGTATTTT. Protein: CASSVSPGQGADTQYF.

The CDR3 DNA reads TGTGCCAGCAGTCCTCACGAGGCCGAGCAAGAGACCCAGTACTTC. Encoded protein: CASSPHEAEQETQYF. The V call is TRBV25-1, the J call TRBJ2-5; D unresolved. The CDR3 contains 15 residues. Trimming stripped 5 bases from V and 2 bases from J, with 15 bases between. Germline CDR1 is MGHDK and CDR2 is SYGVNS.

This clone was found a few times. This rearrangement joins TRBV2 to TRBJ1-5, with D hard to call. Germline assignment: CDR1 SNHLY and CDR2 FYNNEI. Trimming pared 4 bases from V and 8 bases from J, leaving 9 bases between. This CDR3 is 12 amino acids long. CDR3 sequence reads: CASSGEVEPQHF. CDR3 DNA sequence: TGTGCCAGCAGTGGAGAGGTTGAGCCCCAGCATTTT.

This chain uses TRBV6-6 with TRBJ2-5; D gene ambiguous. Per germline, CDR1 MNHNY and CDR2 SVGAGI (reference sequence). Trimming stripped 6 bases from V and 5 bases from J, with 4 bases between. This CDR3 spans 10 amino acids. The CDR3 DNA reads as TGTGCCAGCAGCGGGGAGACCCAGTACTTC. It specifies CASSGETQYF.

The rearrangement joins TRBV7-2 to TRBJ1-2; TRBD1 matches 7 bases. CDR3 length equals 15 residues. With V trimmed by 3 bases and J by 4 bases, 8 bases remained unmatched. Germline V gene data show CDR1 as SGHTA and CDR2 as FQGNSA. CDR3 DNA: TGTGCCAGCAGCTTCCCCGGGACAGAGATCTATGGCTACACCTTC. Translated, it gives CASSFPGTEIYGYTF.

Only a few counts were recorded for this clone. V gene TRBV7-7 combines with J gene TRBJ1-6, with D hard to call. Trimming pared 1 base from V and 7 bases from J, leaving 5 bases between. The CDR3 covers 13 residues. Germline V gene data show CDR1 as SSHAT and CDR2 as FNYEAQ (reference sequence). The CDR3 loop reads CASSLERNSPLHF. CDR3 bases: TGTGCCAGCAGCTTAGAACGGAATTCACCCCTCCACTTT.

Of note for this clone: Germline is not matched at one junction end, which may reflect a read error. The chain links TRBV3-1 (or the pseudogene TRBV3-2) to TRBJ2-7; a possible D gene is TRBD2 (5 bases). CDR1 is LGHDT and CDR2 is YNNKEL in the germline V gene (reference sequence). The CDR3 is made up of 14 amino acids. The CDR3 DNA sequence: TGTGCCAGCAGACAAGCCCGGGGATCGGGCGAGCAGTACTTC. Amino acids: CASRQARGSGEQYF.

The chain employs TRBV6-2 or TRBV6-3 and TRBJ1-2, with D unresolved. This CDR3 has 15 residues. V lost 6 bases to trimming and J lost 0 bases, with 14 bases between them. Germline V lookup: CDR1 MNHEY, CDR2 SVGEGT. The chain's CDR3 is CASSPSTRSNYGYTF. The CDR3 DNA reads as TGTGCCAGCAGCCCGTCTACCCGGTCTAACTATGGCTACACCTTC.

The chain is built from TRBV7-2 and TRBJ1-2; no clear D gene. Germline V gene lookup returns CDR1 SGHTA and CDR2 FQGNSA. CDR3 length: 15 residues. V was pared by 2 bases and J by 2 bases, with 12 bases between. This CDR3 is CASSLSPGINYGYTF. The CDR3 bases are TGTGCCAGCAGCTTATCTCCGGGGATCAACTATGGCTACACCTTC.

The chain combines TRBV25-1 with TRBJ1-2; 7 bases are shared with TRBD1. CDR1 and CDR2 (germline): MGHDK, SYGVNS. The V segment lost 8 bases and the J segment 0 bases; nucleotides outside the gene matches: 3. CDR3 length: 13 residues. The CDR3 loop reads CASGGQTNYGYTF. The CDR3 DNA follows: TGTGCCAGCGGGGGACAGACTAACTATGGCTACACCTTC.

This clone was found once. The chain is built from TRBV7-2 and TRBJ2-2; possible D gene TRBD1, 6 bases. CDR3 length: 15 residues. V was clipped by 1 base and J by 1 base, with 7 bases between them. In germline, CDR1 is SGHTA, CDR2 FQGNSA. The CDR3 DNA sequence: TGTGCCAGCAGCTTAGACAGGGTGAACACCGGGGAGCTGTTTTTT. Translation: CASSLDRVNTGELFF.

V gene TRBV7-8 combines with J gene TRBJ2-7; 8 bases line up with TRBD1. Germline V CDR1 and CDR2: SGHVS, FQNEAQ. There are 16 residues in the CDR3. The J segment lost 1 base and the V segment lost 2 bases, leaving 7 bases of the junction unmatched. The chain's CDR3 is CASSLNPTGVSYEQYF. CDR3 DNA: TGTGCCAGCAGCTTAAACCCGACAGGGGTATCCTACGAGCAGTACTTC. Full variable domain (rest looked up from reference TRBV7-8 and TRBJ2-7): GAGVSQSPRYKVAKRGQDVALRCDPISGHVSLFWYQQALGQGPEFLTYFQNEAQLDKSGLPSDRFFAERPEGSVSTLKIQRTQQEDSAVYLCASSLNPTGVSYEQYFGPGTRLTVT.